This T cell receptor beta chain comes out of a study of blood T cells in healthy people across ages. Broader study findings: Since the PBMCs were unsorted, naive and antigen-experienced cells could not be conclusively compared. The percentage of naive T cells correlated strongly with TCR beta diversity. The fall in TCR beta diversity per million T cells was roughly linear with age.

Primed by a sample-barcoded 5' primer and a J-beta primer mix, a second PCR proceeded for about 6 to 11 cycles. In TCRdb, the 5' RACE reads were re-called with MiXCR into one record per CDR3 protein. The data hold 730,000 or so distinct CDR3 sequences, with around 38% observed a single time. Per the germline V gene, CDR1 is KGHSH and CDR2 is LQKENI. With V trimmed by 2 bases and J by 7 bases, 4 bases remained unmatched. CDR3 length: 13 amino acids. This clonotype has only one observation. Its antigen is unidentified. In terms of origin and age, donors were healthy Caucasian individuals from Russia aged roughly 6 to 90.

The TCR originated in a man older than 75 in good health. This rearrangement joins TRBV18 to TRBJ2-7; 8 bases align to TRBD1. Sequenced sample: blood. In DNA, the CDR3 is TGTGCCAGCTCACCAAGGACAGGGTTTGAGCAGTACTTC. Translating it yields CASSPRTGFEQYF.